This T cell receptor beta chain was sequenced in a study of blood T cell repertoires in COVID-19. The V end lost 4 bases, the J end lost 4 bases, and 13 bases lay between the germline ends. CDR3 length: 14 residues. From germline, CDR1 is LGHDT and CDR2 YNNKEL (reference sequence). Profiled with immunoSEQ multiplex PCR; TCRdb holds only in-frame clones, not every one. The repertoire holds 200,000 to 300,000 clones, with roughly nine tenths as singletons. The source of this sequence is a man aged 55-75 years with acute or convalescent COVID-19. The chain uses TRBV3-1 (or the pseudogene TRBV3-2) and TRBJ1-2, with D uncertain. The specimen sequenced was peripheral blood. This CDR3 is CASSLRSLGYGYTF. Here the CDR3 DNA reads TGTGCCAGCAGCCTTCGAAGCCTTGGCTATGGCTACACCTTC.